This TCR beta chain was recovered during a study of blood T cell repertoires in COVID-19. The wider study: Donors in the United States, Italy and Spain gave samples during acute or convalescent COVID-19. Sample material is recorded as cDNA or gDNA derived from T cells, B-cell-depleted T cells, or PBMCs.

The CDR3 contains 13 residues. CDR1 and CDR2 from the germline V gene are ENHRY and SYGVKD. V gave up 3 bases and J gave up 7 bases, with 12 bases separating them. Study processing details: Amplification with reference gene primers provided the estimates of nucleated cell counts. The method was immunoSEQ multiplex PCR; TCRdb's version includes in-frame clones alone and lacks a portion of them. The V and J calls and clone size come from that table; D and trimming were worked out from the DNA. The repertoire holds almost 80,000 clones, with about 93% as singletons. Sample: peripheral blood. This sequence was found in a woman at least 80 years old with acute or convalescent COVID-19. The chain combines TRBV10-3 with TRBJ1-2; tentatively, D is TRBD1 (5 bases). The CDR3 bases are TGTGCCATCAGTGACCCGGTGGGGCCTGGCTACACCTTC. This encodes CAISDPVGPGYTF.